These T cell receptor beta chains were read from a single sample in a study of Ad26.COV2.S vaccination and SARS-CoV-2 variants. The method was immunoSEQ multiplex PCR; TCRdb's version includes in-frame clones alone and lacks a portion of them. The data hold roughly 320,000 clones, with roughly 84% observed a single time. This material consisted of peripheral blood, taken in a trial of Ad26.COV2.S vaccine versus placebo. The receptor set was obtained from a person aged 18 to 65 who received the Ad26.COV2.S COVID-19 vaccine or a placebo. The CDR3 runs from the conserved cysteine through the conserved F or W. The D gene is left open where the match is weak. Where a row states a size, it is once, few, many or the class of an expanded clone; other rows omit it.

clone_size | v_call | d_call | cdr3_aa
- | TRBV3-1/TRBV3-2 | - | CASSQESDTQYF
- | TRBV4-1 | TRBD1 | CASSQRTGSQASGGYTF
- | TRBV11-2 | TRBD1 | CASSPRTGTNYGYTF
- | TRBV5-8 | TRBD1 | CASSLGQGAGGNTIYF
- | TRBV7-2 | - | CASSLLARGEGTEAFF
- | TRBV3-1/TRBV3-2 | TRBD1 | CASSPRDRGSYEQYF
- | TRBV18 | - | CASSPGRGNTIYF
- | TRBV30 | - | CAWSVSTLVTGELFF
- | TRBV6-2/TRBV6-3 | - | CASSYPGELFF
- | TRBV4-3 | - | CASSSLEGGWSNYGYTF
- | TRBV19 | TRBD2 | CASSTRGLAVDEQFF
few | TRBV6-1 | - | CASSELLAANTGELFF
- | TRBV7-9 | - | CASSPYPANSGNTIYF
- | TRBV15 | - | CATSRDRSAQYF
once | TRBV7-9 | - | CASSLEGGRYTEAFF
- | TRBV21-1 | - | CASSTTFGLLVQPQHF
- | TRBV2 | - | CASSPLTPRDYEQYF
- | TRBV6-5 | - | CASRQGPQNTGELFF
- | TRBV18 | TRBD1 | CASRQGAEGGYTF
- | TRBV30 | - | CAWSAGATNTGELFF
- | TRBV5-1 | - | CASSLVGDSDTQYF
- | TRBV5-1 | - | CASSLARGQGEDTQYF
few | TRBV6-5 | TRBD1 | CASTQKTGGNSPLHF
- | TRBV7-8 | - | CASSTQGMGELFF
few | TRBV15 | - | CATSPRALWADTQYF
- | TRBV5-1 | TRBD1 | CASSRDRGEKLFF
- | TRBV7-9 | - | CASSPVGSPEAFF
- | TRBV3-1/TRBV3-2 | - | CASSQEYSNQPQHF
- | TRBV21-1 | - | CASSQTRGPTCSYNEQFF
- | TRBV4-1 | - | CASSQEAKDQPQHF
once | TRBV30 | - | CAWEPGFRGHYEQYF
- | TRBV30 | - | CAWSMPYQGELFF
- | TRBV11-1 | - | CASSLGGEGYNEQFF
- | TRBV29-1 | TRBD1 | CSVELTGSYTEAFF
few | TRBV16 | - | CASSLRREANYGYTF
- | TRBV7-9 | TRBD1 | CASSTRQGSATNEKLFF
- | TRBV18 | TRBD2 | CASSPGGGYEQYF
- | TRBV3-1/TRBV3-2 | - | CASSFGGGTEAFF
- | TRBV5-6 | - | CASTRLELMNTEAFF
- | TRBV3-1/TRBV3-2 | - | CASSKHSNYGYTF
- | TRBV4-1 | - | CASSQAWGENTEAFF
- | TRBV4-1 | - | CASSQGARDNYGYTF
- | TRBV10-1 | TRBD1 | CASSPVGQGRNQPQHF
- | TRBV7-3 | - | CASSLLGHSPLHF
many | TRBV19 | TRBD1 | CASSDRMGQTGANVLTF
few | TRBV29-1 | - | CSGEYTEAFF
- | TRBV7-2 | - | CASSTYSGRLGLTF
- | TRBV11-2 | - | CASSRRITGELFF
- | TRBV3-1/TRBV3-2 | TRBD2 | CASSLDLAGGPYNEQFF
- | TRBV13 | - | CASSPRPANEQFF